This paragraph reports one TCR beta chain. Antigen: not known. Trimming removed 5 bases from V and 7 bases from J, with 17 bases in between. Germline-derived CDR1 and CDR2 are GTSNPN and SVGIG (reference sequence). The CDR3 covers 13 residues. The data are from a study of cytomegalovirus exposure and HLA in healthy donors. Study-wide results and caveats: Information on immune exposure was restricted to one variable (CMV serostatus).

PCR employed 60 Vbeta and 13 Jbeta primers. Generated by immunoSEQ multiplex PCR, the TCRdb table keeps only in-frame clones and is missing some. In the table there are approximately 160,000 clones, about 80% of which are singletons. The sequenced sample consisted of PBMCs. This sequence was found in a male donor in good health and CMV-seronegative. V gene TRBV30 combines with J gene TRBJ1-2, with D tentatively TRBD1 (5 bases). CDR3 sequence (DNA): TGTGCCTGGGAAGCCTGGGGCGGGGTTGGCTACACCTTC. This translates into CAWEAWGGVGYTF.